The source of this TCR beta chain is a study of cytomegalovirus exposure and HLA in healthy donors. General study results and limits: TCR sequences were mostly rare, though some public TCRs occurred in many donors.

The PCR was carried out with 60 Vbeta primers and 13 Jbeta primers. Sequencing used immunoSEQ multiplex PCR; TCRdb keeps in-frame clones, though not all of them. The sample lists about 190,000 clones, approximately 80% occurring once. The length of the CDR3 is 15 residues. J lost 7 bases, V lost 5 bases, and 10 bases had no gene match. Germline V gene lookup returns CDR1 SEHNR and CDR2 FQNEAQ (reference sequence). Details on this clone: Its target is not known.

Source material: PBMCs. The clonotype was recovered from a middle-aged man in good health and CMV-seropositive. The rearrangement joins TRBV7-9 to TRBJ2-1; 8 bases are shared with TRBD2. The CDR3 is CASSPPGTRTNEQFF. CDR3 nucleotide sequence: TGTGCCAGCAGCCCCCCCGGGACTAGAACGAATGAGCAGTTCTTC.